This TCR beta chain appears in the sequencing data of a study of shared clonotypes between healthy human individuals. This table comes from immunoSEQ multiplex PCR, and its TCRdb copy is limited to in-frame clones, with some not included. The repertoire has about 580,000 clones, 95% to 98% of them found once; the top ten carry approximately 0.3%. Study-wide results and caveats: Represented diversity, genetic and exposure-history alike, was limited by few donors. Among non-shared clonotypes, generation probabilities were lower than among those shared by all four donors.

V dropped 1 base and J dropped 1; count of bases not matched to a gene: 14. The CDR3 sequence is 19 residues long. In germline, CDR1 is MDHEN, CDR2 SYDVKM. Remarks on this clone: The antigen is not known.

CD45RO-negative CD8 cells positively selected for CCR7 made up the naive population, which excluded terminally differentiated effector memory CD45RA+ cells. The material sequenced was naive CD8+ T cells sorted from blood. The chain combines TRBV28 with TRBJ1-1; TRBD1 matches at 8 bases. The TCR comes from a man aged 25 to 45 in good health. CDR3 DNA sequence: TGTGCCAGCAGTTTATCAAAAATCGGACCGGGACAGGAGAACACTGAAGCTTTCTTT. Its protein product is CASSLSKIGPGQENTEAFF.